This TCR beta chain was recovered during a study of blood T cells in healthy people across ages. Then a second PCR, running about 6 to 12 cycles, was carried out with a sample-barcoded 5' primer and a J-beta primer mix. A single record per CDR3 protein comes from TCRdb applying MiXCR to the 5' RACE reads. The table has about 1.5 million distinct CDR3 sequences, under 55% seen once. With each sample, at least 6 micrograms of total RNA were extracted. Concerning this clonotype itself: Its cognate antigen is unknown.

Germline CDR1 MDHEN, CDR2 SYDVKM. The CDR3 has 14 amino acids. With 4 bases removed from V and 0 bases from J, the gap between germline ends came to 8 bases. Study outcomes and limitations: For the donors, CMV status was unknown and possibly confounded expanded clonotype changes.

The sequenced sample consisted of blood. This receptor was taken from a woman aged 18-29 years in good health. The chain employs TRBV28 and TRBJ2-3, with TRBD1 as a possible D gene (6 bases). The CDR3: CASSWDISTDTQYF. DNA for the CDR3: TGTGCCAGCAGTTGGGACATTAGCACAGATACGCAGTATTTT.